This is a list of T cell receptor beta chains from one sample in a study of T cell responses to AZD1222 COVID-19 vaccine. Libraries were prepared by immunoSEQ multiplex PCR; TCRdb keeps only in-frame clonotypes and omits some of them. The sample lists over 150,000 clones; approximately 87% were seen once. The sample consisted of peripheral blood, taken on day 0 of MenACWY control vaccination. The source is an adult in good health. The CDR3 runs from the conserved cysteine through the conserved F or W. A D gene is named only where the DNA matches it firmly. Only some rows state a clone size, as once, few, many or a class for expanded clones.

clone size	V gene	J gene	D gene	CDR3 protein	CDR3 DNA
once	TRBV3-1/TRBV3-2	TRBJ1-1	NA	CASSRGRANTEAFF	TGTGCCAGCAGCCGAGGGAGGGCAAACACTGAAGCTTTCTTT
NA	TRBV19	TRBJ2-1	NA	CASTHYRGEQFF	TGTGCCAGTACCCACTATAGGGGTGAGCAGTTCTTC
NA	TRBV7-8	TRBJ1-5	TRBD1	CASSLNLLRGPRGNQPQHF	TGTGCCAGCAGCTTAAATCTCCTCAGGGGGCCTAGGGGGAATCAGCCCCAGCATTTT
NA	TRBV5-1	TRBJ1-2	NA	CASSLGIDVYGYTF	TGCGCCAGCAGCTTGGGAATAGATGTATATGGCTACACCTTC
NA	TRBV4-3	TRBJ2-3	NA	CASSQTRDEDTQYF	TGCGCCAGCAGCCAGACCCGGGATGAAGATACGCAGTATTTT
NA	TRBV24-1	TRBJ1-3	NA	CATSAGGSSGNTIYF	TGTGCCACCAGTGCGGGCGGAAGCTCTGGAAACACCATATATTTT
NA	TRBV19	TRBJ1-4	NA	CASILLEDTNEKLFF	TGTGCCAGTATCCTTCTCGAGGACACTAATGAAAAACTGTTTTTT
NA	TRBV5-1	TRBJ2-5	TRBD1	CASSLGQGAGETQYF	TGCGCCAGCAGCCTGGGGCAGGGGGCAGGAGAGACCCAGTACTTC
NA	TRBV5-5	TRBJ2-1	NA	CASSLQLFQGWRNEQFF	TGTGCCAGCAGCTTGCAGTTGTTCCAGGGGTGGAGGAATGAGCAGTTCTTC
NA	TRBV27	TRBJ2-2	TRBD2	CASSFRLWPLAGGPGGELFF	TGTGCCAGCAGTTTCCGGCTTTGGCCGCTAGCGGGAGGGCCCGGCGGGGAGCTGTTTTTT
NA	TRBV4-1	TRBJ1-2	NA	CASSQRGGSPNYGYTF	TGCGCCAGCAGCCAGCGGGGCGGGAGTCCTAACTATGGCTACACCTTC
NA	TRBV28	TRBJ1-2	NA	CASSLYAEYGYTF	TGTGCCAGCAGTTTATACGCAGAGTATGGCTACACCTTC
NA	TRBV6-5	TRBJ1-5	TRBD1	CASNGWGTGNQPQHF	TGTGCCAGCAATGGATGGGGGACAGGCAATCAGCCCCAGCATTTT
once	TRBV9	TRBJ2-7	NA	CASSVTEPSYEQYF	TGTGCCAGCAGCGTAACCGAGCCCTCCTACGAGCAGTACTTC
NA	TRBV12-5	TRBJ1-6	NA	CASARSNNSPLHF	TGTGCTAGTGCCCGGAGCAATAATTCACCCCTCCACTTT
NA	TRBV5-1	TRBJ2-1	TRBD2	CASSLEGGGYNEQFF	TGCGCCAGCAGCTTGGAAGGCGGGGGTTACAATGAGCAGTTCTTC
once	TRBV3-1/TRBV3-2	TRBJ1-4	TRBD1	CASSNRGNEKLFF	TGTGCCAGCAGCAACAGGGGTAATGAAAAACTGTTTTTT
NA	TRBV11-2	TRBJ1-3	NA	CASSLTGSSGNTIYF	TGTGCCAGCAGCTTAACAGGGTCCTCTGGAAACACCATATATTTT
NA	TRBV19	TRBJ2-7	NA	CASRRGVGESYEQYF	TGTGCCAGTAGAAGGGGAGTTGGGGAATCCTACGAGCAGTACTTC
NA	TRBV7-9	TRBJ1-3	NA	CASSLSSGNTIYF	TGTGCCAGCAGCCTGAGCTCTGGAAACACCATATATTTT
NA	TRBV7-2	TRBJ2-4	TRBD2	CASSAGTSGGVAKNIQYF	TGTGCCAGCAGCGCCGGGACTAGCGGGGGAGTAGCCAAAAACATTCAGTACTTC
NA	TRBV4-1	TRBJ2-7	NA	CASSRGTAGGFYEQYF	TGCGCCAGCAGTCGCGGGACCGCAGGCGGATTTTACGAGCAGTACTTC
NA	TRBV10-3	TRBJ1-5	NA	CAISGVLSNQPQHF	TGTGCCATCAGTGGGGTGTTGAGCAATCAGCCCCAGCATTTT
NA	TRBV5-4	TRBJ2-5	NA	CASSKGDIHPRETQYF	TGTGCCAGCTCAAAGGGGGACATCCACCCGCGAGAGACCCAGTACTTC
once	TRBV3-1/TRBV3-2	TRBJ2-5	TRBD2	CASSPSGLQETQYF	TGTGCCAGCAGCCCATCGGGACTACAAGAGACCCAGTACTTC
few	TRBV29-1	TRBJ1-1	TRBD1	CSVELTGGWTEAFF	TGCAGCGTAGAGCTTACAGGGGGCTGGACTGAAGCTTTCTTT
once	TRBV7-9	TRBJ2-2	NA	CASSSGRLAGELFF	TGTGCCAGCAGCTCGGGGAGGCTTGCCGGGGAGCTGTTTTTT
NA	TRBV5-4	TRBJ2-3	TRBD1	CASSLLSVTGYSDTQYF	TGTGCCAGCAGCTTGTTGAGTGTGACAGGGTATTCGGATACGCAGTATTTT
once	TRBV2	TRBJ1-1	NA	CASSDRGGVNTEAFF	TGTGCCAGCAGTGATCGGGGCGGCGTGAACACTGAAGCTTTCTTT
NA	TRBV28	TRBJ1-4	TRBD1	CASNIGQGAEKLFF	TGTGCCAGCAATATTGGACAGGGCGCTGAAAAACTGTTTTTT
NA	TRBV21-1	TRBJ1-2	NA	CARIPGRSLSYGYTF	TGTGCCAGAATTCCAGGCAGGTCCCTGTCTTATGGCTACACCTTC
NA	TRBV9	TRBJ2-4	NA	CASSVEETTLQYF	TGTGCCAGCAGCGTAGAGGAAACAACGCTTCAGTACTTC
once	TRBV12-3/TRBV12-4	TRBJ1-5	NA	CASQRGRNQPQHF	TGTGCCTCTCAACGGGGCCGCAATCAGCCCCAGCATTTT
NA	TRBV27	TRBJ2-6	NA	CASSPRQGLSGANVLTF	TGTGCCAGCAGCCCGCGCCAGGGACTTTCTGGGGCCAACGTCCTGACTTTC
NA	TRBV5-1	TRBJ1-1	TRBD1	CASSLNRGRNTEAFF	TGCGCCAGCAGCTTGAACAGGGGGCGGAACACTGAAGCTTTCTTT
NA	TRBV19	TRBJ2-3	TRBD2	CASLNRAGGTDTQYF	TGTGCCAGTCTAAACCGCGCGGGGGGCACAGATACGCAGTATTTT
NA	TRBV4-1	TRBJ2-3	TRBD2	CASSPRTSGGRTDTQYF	TGCGCCAGCAGCCCGAGGACTAGCGGGGGTAGGACAGATACGCAGTATTTT
NA	TRBV19	TRBJ2-5	TRBD2	CASSISSGRAETQYF	TGTGCCAGTAGTATTTCTAGCGGGAGGGCAGAGACCCAGTACTTC
NA	TRBV2	TRBJ2-4	NA	CASSEAPPDSTDIQYF	TGTGCCAGCAGTGAAGCGCCACCAGATTCGACGGACATTCAGTACTTC
NA	TRBV28	TRBJ1-3	NA	CASSTTRPRNTIYF	TGTGCCAGCAGTACCACAAGACCGAGAAACACCATATATTTT
NA	TRBV3-1/TRBV3-2	TRBJ2-3	TRBD2	CASSQRGLAGTDTQYF	TGTGCCAGCAGCCAACGGGGACTAGCGGGCACAGATACGCAGTATTTT
NA	TRBV24-1	TRBJ1-1	TRBD1	CATSDSTGEETEAFF	TGTGCCACCAGTGATTCCACAGGGGAAGAAACTGAAGCTTTCTTT
NA	TRBV28	TRBJ2-2	NA	CASSFLGGAPGELFF	TGTGCCAGCAGTTTTCTGGGGGGCGCACCCGGGGAGCTGTTTTTT
NA	TRBV4-2	TRBJ2-2	TRBD2	CASSRQRGTGELFF	TGTGCCAGCAGCCGACAGCGGGGCACCGGGGAGCTGTTTTTT
NA	TRBV15	TRBJ1-2	NA	CATSRTDHYGYTF	TGTGCCACCAGCAGGACAGATCACTATGGCTACACCTTC
NA	TRBV4-1	TRBJ2-7	NA	CASSQRGGGVTYEQYF	TGCGCCAGCAGCCAAAGGGGAGGAGGAGTAACCTACGAGCAGTACTTC
NA	TRBV7-6	TRBJ2-3	NA	CASSNHGAGRTDTQYF	TGTGCCAGCAGCAACCACGGGGCAGGGCGGACAGATACGCAGTATTTT
NA	TRBV6-6	TRBJ2-1	TRBD2	CAGRTSGRSNEQFF	TGTGCCGGAAGGACTAGCGGGAGGAGCAATGAGCAGTTCTTC
NA	TRBV2	TRBJ1-4	TRBD1	CASIRDSKKLFF	TGTGCCAGCATAAGGGACAGCAAAAAACTGTTTTTT
NA	TRBV27	TRBJ1-4	NA	CASSPLGAGGEKLFF	TGTGCCAGCAGCCCGCTTGGGGCCGGTGGGGAAAAACTGTTTTTT
NA	TRBV5-1	TRBJ2-3	TRBD2	CASSHGLADGTDTQYF	TGCGCCAGCAGCCATGGACTAGCAGACGGCACAGATACGCAGTATTTT
NA	TRBV10-3	TRBJ1-2	TRBD1	CAIVEDRAGYGYTF	TGTGCCATCGTAGAAGACAGGGCGGGCTATGGCTACACCTTC
few	TRBV12-3/TRBV12-4	TRBJ1-1	NA	CASSPLLGEAFF	TGTGCCAGCAGTCCTTTACTGGGCGAGGCTTTCTTT
NA	TRBV5-5	TRBJ1-1	NA	CASSLAGTPVAFF	TGTGCCAGCAGCTTGGCCGGGACACCAGTGGCTTTCTTT
NA	TRBV3-1/TRBV3-2	TRBJ2-5	NA	CASSQATAQETQYF	TGTGCCAGCAGCCAAGCTACAGCCCAAGAGACCCAGTACTTC
NA	TRBV24-1	TRBJ2-3	TRBD1	CATSLGQGISNTQYF	TGTGCCACCAGTCTGGGACAGGGGATATCAAATACGCAGTATTTT